The clone carrying this T cell receptor (beta chain) was found a few times. The antigen is undetermined. Germline V gene data show CDR1 as KGHDR and CDR2 as SFDVKD. The CDR3 has 13 residues. Trimming cost V 7 bases and J 1 base; bases outside gene matches: 2. These data are taken from a study of post-analysis software for immune sequencing data. Study conclusions and caveats: Same-batch samples co-clustered strongly by F measure. Controls had lower frequencies than patients of about 5 TRBV segments, which included TRBV5-6, TRBV5-1 and TRBV20-1.

Libraries were made from TCR beta cDNA, and they carried unique molecular identifiers. One entry per CDR3 protein, called by TCRdb with MiXCR from the PCR reads. The table shows 750,000 to 950,000 distinct CDR3 sequences, with roughly 50% occurring only once. The sample taken for sequencing was blood. The clonotype was recovered from a girl between 10 and 17 years old with multiple sclerosis. The chain combines TRBV24-1 with TRBJ2-5; 7 nucleotides align to TRBD2. For the CDR3, the DNA is TGTGCCACCAGCCCTAGCGGCCAAGAGACCCAGTACTTC. This encodes CATSPSGQETQYF.